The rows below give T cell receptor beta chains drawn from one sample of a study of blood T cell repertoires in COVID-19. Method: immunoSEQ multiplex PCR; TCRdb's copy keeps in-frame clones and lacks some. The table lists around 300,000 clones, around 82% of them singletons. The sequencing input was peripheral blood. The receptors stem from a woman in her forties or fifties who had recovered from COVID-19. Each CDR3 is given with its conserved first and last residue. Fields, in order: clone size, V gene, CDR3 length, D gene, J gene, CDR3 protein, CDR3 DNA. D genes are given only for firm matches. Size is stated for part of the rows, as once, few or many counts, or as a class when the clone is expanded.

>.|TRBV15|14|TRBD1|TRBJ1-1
CATSRGQLNTEAFF
TGTGCCACCAGCAGGGGACAGTTGAACACTGAAGCTTTCTTT
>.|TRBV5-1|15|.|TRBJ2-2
CASSLNWANTGELFF
TGCGCCAGCAGCCTGAACTGGGCCAACACCGGGGAGCTGTTTTTT
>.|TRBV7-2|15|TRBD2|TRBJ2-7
CASSSGLLYSYEQYF
TGTGCCAGCAGCTCGGGACTACTCTACTCCTACGAGCAGTACTTC
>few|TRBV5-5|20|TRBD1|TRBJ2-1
CASSWGTGTGGASSYNEQFF
TGTGCCAGCAGCTGGGGGACCGGGACAGGGGGTGCCAGCTCCTACAATGAGCAGTTCTTC
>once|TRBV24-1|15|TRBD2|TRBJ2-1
CATSDAGVWDNEQFF
TGTGCCACCAGTGATGCGGGAGTCTGGGATAATGAGCAGTTCTTC
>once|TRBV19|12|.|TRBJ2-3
CASNERGDTQYF
TGTGCCAGTAACGAAAGGGGGGATACGCAGTATTTT
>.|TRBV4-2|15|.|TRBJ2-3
CASRPGGGRTDTQYF
TGTGCCAGCAGGCCTGGTGGGGGCAGGACAGATACGCAGTATTTT
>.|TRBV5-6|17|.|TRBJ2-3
CASTGVLDISSTDTQYF
TGTGCCAGCACGGGGGTCCTAGATATATCTAGCACAGATACGCAGTATTTT
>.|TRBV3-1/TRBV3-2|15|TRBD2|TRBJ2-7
CASSQPSGRSYEQYF
TGTGCCAGCAGCCAACCTAGCGGGAGGTCCTACGAGCAGTACTTC
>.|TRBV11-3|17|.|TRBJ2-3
CASSLGSGGPSTDTQYF
TGTGCCAGCAGCTTGGGTTCTGGGGGCCCTAGCACAGATACGCAGTATTTT
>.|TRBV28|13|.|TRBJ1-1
CASTRGGGTEAFF
TGTGCCAGCACCCGTGGGGGGGGCACTGAAGCTTTCTTT
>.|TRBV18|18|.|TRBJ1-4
CASSPFQFRGATNEKLFF
TGTGCCAGCTCACCATTTCAATTTCGGGGTGCAACTAATGAAAAACTGTTTTTT
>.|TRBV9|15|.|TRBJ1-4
CASSIQGEINEKLFF
TGTGCCAGCAGCATCCAGGGCGAGATTAATGAAAAACTGTTTTTT
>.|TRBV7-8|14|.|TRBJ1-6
CASSRIEQYSPLHF
TGTGCCAGCAGCCGCATTGAGCAATATTCACCCCTCCACTTT
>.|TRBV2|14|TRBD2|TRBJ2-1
CAGAGGPTYNEQFF
TGTGCCGGCGCGGGGGGGCCAACGTACAATGAGCAGTTCTTC
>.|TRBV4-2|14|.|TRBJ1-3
CASSDSSSGNTIYF
TGTGCCAGCAGTGACTCTAGCTCTGGAAACACCATATATTTT
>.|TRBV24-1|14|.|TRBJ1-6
CATSDWRNNSPLHF
TGTGCCACCAGTGATTGGAGGAACAATTCACCCCTCCACTTT
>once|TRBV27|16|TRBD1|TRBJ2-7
CASSLLAGGVGYEQYF
TGTGCCAGCAGTTTATTGGCAGGGGGAGTCGGCTACGAGCAGTACTTC
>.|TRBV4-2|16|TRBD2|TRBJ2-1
CASTPSAAGVYNEQFF
TGTGCCAGCACCCCGTCGGCAGCGGGGGTTTACAATGAGCAGTTCTTC
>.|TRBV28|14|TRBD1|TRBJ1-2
CASSSSGQGDGYTF
TGTGCCAGCAGCTCCTCGGGACAGGGGGATGGCTACACCTTC
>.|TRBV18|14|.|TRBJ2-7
CASSPGTGSYEQYF
TGTGCCAGCTCACCAGGAACAGGGAGCTACGAGCAGTACTTC
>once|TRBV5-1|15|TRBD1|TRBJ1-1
CASSGAYYRGTEAFF
TGCGCCAGCAGCGGGGCTTACTACAGGGGCACTGAAGCTTTCTTT
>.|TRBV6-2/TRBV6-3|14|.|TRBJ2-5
CASSPRDKQETQYF
TGTGCCAGCAGTCCCCGGGACAAGCAAGAGACCCAGTACTTC
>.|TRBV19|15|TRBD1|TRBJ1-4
CASSIRDRGSEKLFF
TGTGCCAGTAGTATCCGGGACAGGGGCAGTGAAAAACTGTTTTTT
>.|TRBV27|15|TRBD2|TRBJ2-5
CASSSNSGSRETQYF
TGTGCCAGCAGTTCAAATAGCGGGAGTCGCGAGACCCAGTACTTC
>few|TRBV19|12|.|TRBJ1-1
CASRRGGTEAFF
TGTGCCAGTAGACGGGGGGGCACTGAAGCTTTCTTT
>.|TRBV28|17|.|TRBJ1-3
CASSGSPDRSSGNTIYF
TGTGCCAGCAGTGGCTCCCCCGACAGGTCCTCTGGAAACACCATATATTTT
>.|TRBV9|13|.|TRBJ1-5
CASSEGINQPQHF
TGTGCCAGCAGCGAGGGGATTAATCAGCCCCAGCATTTT
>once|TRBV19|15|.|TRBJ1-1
CASSMPRAVNTEAFF
TGTGCCAGTAGTATGCCGCGGGCGGTAAACACTGAAGCTTTCTTT
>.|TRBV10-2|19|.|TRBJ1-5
CASSEWSDMGGRDNQPQHF
TGCGCCAGCAGTGAGTGGTCGGACATGGGTGGCAGAGATAATCAGCCCCAGCATTTT
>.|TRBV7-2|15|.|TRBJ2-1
CASSAGGGSHFEQFF
TGTGCCAGCAGCGCCGGTGGAGGAAGCCATTTTGAGCAGTTCTTC
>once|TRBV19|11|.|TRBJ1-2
CATRAPHGYTF
TGTGCCACTCGAGCTCCCCATGGCTACACCTTC
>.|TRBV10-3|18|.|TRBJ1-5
CAISESSENLDSNQPQHF
TGTGCCATCAGTGAGTCAAGTGAGAACCTTGATAGCAATCAGCCCCAGCATTTT
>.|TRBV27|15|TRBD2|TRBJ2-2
CASSPLAVPPGELFF
TGTGCCAGCAGTCCCCTAGCGGTTCCCCCCGGGGAGCTGTTTTTT
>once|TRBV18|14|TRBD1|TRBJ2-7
CASSPTGGVYEQYF
TGTGCCAGCTCGCCTACAGGGGGCGTCTACGAGCAGTACTTC
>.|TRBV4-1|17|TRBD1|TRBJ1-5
CASSQGQMGQINQPQHF
TGCGCCAGCAGCCAAGGCCAGATGGGACAGATCAATCAGCCCCAGCATTTT
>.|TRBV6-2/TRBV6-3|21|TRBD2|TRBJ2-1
CASSWLIGGRTGTSGVYEQFF
TGTGCCAGCAGTTGGCTTATAGGGGGCCGCACCGGGACTAGCGGTGTGTATGAGCAGTTCTTC
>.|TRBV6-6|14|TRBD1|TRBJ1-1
CASSGDRPNTESFF
TGTGCCAGCAGCGGGGACAGGCCTAACACTGAATCTTTCTTT
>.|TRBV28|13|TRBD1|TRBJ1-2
CASSPRDRYGYTF
TGTGCCAGCAGCCCCCGGGACAGATATGGCTACACCTTC
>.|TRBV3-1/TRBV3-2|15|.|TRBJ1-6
CASSQVPGVGSPLHF
TGTGCCAGCAGCCAAGTGCCCGGGGTGGGCTCACCCCTCCACTTT
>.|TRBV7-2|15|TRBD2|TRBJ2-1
CASSYSGGGYNEQFF
TGTGCCAGCAGCTACAGCGGGGGGGGTTACAATGAGCAGTTCTTC
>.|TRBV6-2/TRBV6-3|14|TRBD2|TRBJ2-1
CASSRAGVYNEQFF
TGTGCCAGCAGTCGGGCGGGGGTTTACAATGAGCAGTTCTTC
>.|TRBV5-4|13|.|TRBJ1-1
CASSLDRNSEAFF
TGTGCCAGCAGCTTGGACCGAAACAGTGAAGCTTTCTTT
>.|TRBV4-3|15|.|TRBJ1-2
CASSQDRDLQNGYTF
TGCGCCAGCAGCCAAGATCGTGATCTACAGAATGGCTACACCTTC
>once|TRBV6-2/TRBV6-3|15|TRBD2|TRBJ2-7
CASSYKAGGPHEQYF
TGTGCCAGCAGTTACAAAGCGGGAGGGCCCCACGAGCAGTACTTC
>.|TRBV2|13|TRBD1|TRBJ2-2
CASVDRGTGELFF
TGTGCCAGCGTGGACAGGGGGACCGGGGAGCTGTTTTTT
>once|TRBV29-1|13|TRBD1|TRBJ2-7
CSVNGQGAYEQYF
TGCAGCGTGAACGGACAGGGGGCCTACGAGCAGTACTTC
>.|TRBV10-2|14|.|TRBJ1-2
CASSESGVNYGYTF
TGCGCCAGCAGTGAGTCAGGGGTTAACTATGGCTACACCTTC
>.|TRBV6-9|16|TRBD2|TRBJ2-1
CASIPSGLSSYNEQFF
TGTGCCAGCATACCTAGCGGACTCAGCTCCTACAATGAGCAGTTCTTC